The rows below give T cell receptor beta chains drawn from one sample of a study of long-term antiretroviral therapy in people with HIV. Clones were read by immunoSEQ multiplex PCR, and TCRdb kept only the in-frame ones, dropping some. The sample has approximately 25,000 clones; approximately 80% are singletons. The sample was unsorted PBMCs, taken 3 years after starting antiretroviral therapy. The source is a man aged 50 to 59 with HIV. Both conserved end residues are part of each CDR3. Fields, in order: J gene, clone size, V gene, CDR3 protein. The size entry is marked missing in some rows and otherwise reads once, few, many or a size class.

J: TRBJ2-1; size: .; V: TRBV4-1; CDR3: CASSQELDEQFF
J: TRBJ1-2; size: .; V: TRBV7-8; CDR3: CASSLGGGDGYTF
J: TRBJ2-7; size: .; V: TRBV18; CDR3: CASSPGTGAYEQYF
J: TRBJ2-1; size: .; V: TRBV28; CDR3: CASSLLTGRDYNEQFF
J: TRBJ1-1; size: .; V: TRBV2; CDR3: CASSDRGPYTEAFF
J: TRBJ1-2; size: once; V: TRBV18; CDR3: CASSPTLDRGYTF
J: TRBJ2-2; size: .; V: TRBV10-3; CDR3: CAISESDAGVTGELFF
J: TRBJ2-3; size: .; V: TRBV28; CDR3: CATLGEGTDTQYF
J: TRBJ2-3; size: few; V: TRBV27; CDR3: CASSPKALAGGPRSQYF
J: TRBJ2-7; size: few; V: TRBV11-2; CDR3: CASSTDRGYEQYF
J: TRBJ1-5; size: .; V: TRBV28; CDR3: CASRQFFGTGYQPQHF
J: TRBJ2-4; size: .; V: TRBV4-3; CDR3: CASSQDLTGAAKNIQYF
J: TRBJ2-2; size: .; V: TRBV11-3; CDR3: CASSLDLQMAGELFF
J: TRBJ2-5; size: .; V: TRBV5-6; CDR3: CASSLATPSGDGETQYF
J: TRBJ2-1; size: .; V: TRBV28; CDR3: CASSSESGSSYNEQFF
J: TRBJ2-7; size: .; V: TRBV6-6; CDR3: CASSYDGGKYHEQYF
J: TRBJ1-5; size: .; V: TRBV6-1; CDR3: CASSEASLNQPQHF
J: TRBJ2-1; size: .; V: TRBV27; CDR3: CASSFAGASYNEQFF
J: TRBJ2-1; size: .; V: TRBV7-6; CDR3: CASSFGLAVNEQFF
J: TRBJ2-7; size: .; V: TRBV28; CDR3: CASSLRGPIYEQYF
J: TRBJ1-5; size: few; V: TRBV6-1; CDR3: CASSEGLNQPQHF
J: TRBJ2-7; size: .; V: TRBV9; CDR3: CASSPARDTYEQYF
J: TRBJ1-1; size: .; V: TRBV18; CDR3: CASSHRDTALNTEAFF
J: TRBJ2-7; size: .; V: TRBV30; CDR3: CAWSRRGEQYF
J: TRBJ1-1; size: once; V: TRBV30; CDR3: CAWSPGVRTEAFF
J: TRBJ1-6; size: once; V: TRBV11-2; CDR3: CASSRSWGRTNSPLHF
J: TRBJ1-2; size: .; V: TRBV14; CDR3: CASSHNLGRRIGYTF
J: TRBJ2-7; size: .; V: TRBV4-1; CDR3: CASSQVAGEGYEQYF
J: TRBJ2-5; size: .; V: TRBV27; CDR3: CASSRGQGGETQYF
J: TRBJ1-5; size: .; V: TRBV27; CDR3: CASRSGLISNQPQHF
J: TRBJ2-7; size: few; V: TRBV27; CDR3: CASSPERSSYEQYF
J: TRBJ1-2; size: few; V: TRBV14; CDR3: CASSLDRGRYTF
J: TRBJ1-1; size: .; V: TRBV6-1; CDR3: CASSVGGILNTEAFF
J: TRBJ2-2; size: .; V: TRBV29-1; CDR3: CSVEELAGVSGELFF
J: TRBJ2-3; size: .; V: TRBV28; CDR3: CASGLAGVFTDTQYF
J: TRBJ2-3; size: .; V: TRBV11-2; CDR3: CASSSPHLDTQYF
J: TRBJ1-2; size: .; V: TRBV5-5; CDR3: CASSLTLSGLYGYTF
J: TRBJ1-1; size: .; V: TRBV30; CDR3: CAWNREGMNAEAFF
J: TRBJ2-1; size: .; V: TRBV7-7; CDR3: CASSLGQGNEQFF
J: TRBJ2-7; size: .; V: TRBV7-9; CDR3: CASSSGLSYEQYF
J: TRBJ2-5; size: .; V: TRBV4-1; CDR3: CASSPAPGAEGETQYF
J: TRBJ1-1; size: .; V: TRBV30; CDR3: CAWSVDGAPSPGQRYMNTEAFF
J: TRBJ2-7; size: few; V: TRBV7-2; CDR3: CASSLVVGGRDEQYF
J: TRBJ1-1; size: .; V: TRBV4-1; CDR3: CASSHIPGQGTTEAFF
J: TRBJ1-3; size: .; V: TRBV7-8; CDR3: CASSLNRLSGNTIYF
J: TRBJ1-1; size: .; V: TRBV2; CDR3: CASKNRVDEAFF
J: TRBJ1-6; size: .; V: TRBV5-1; CDR3: CASSQTGGESPLHF
J: TRBJ1-1; size: few; V: TRBV5-1; CDR3: CASSLLGSGTEAFF
J: TRBJ1-2; size: .; V: TRBV30; CDR3: CAWRGGRLYYGYTF
J: TRBJ2-7; size: .; V: TRBV5-1; CDR3: CASSLNGQGRNEQYF
J: TRBJ2-1; size: .; V: TRBV7-2; CDR3: CASSQEGKWNEQFF
J: TRBJ1-2; size: few; V: TRBV9; CDR3: CASSVNRGRITF